The next 15 T cell receptor beta chains were all read from a single sample in a study of radiation and T cells in renal cell carcinoma. The table came from immunoSEQ multiplex PCR; TCRdb's copy has only in-frame clones and leaves some out. The sample shows some 150,000 clones, around 88% of them seen only once. The time point was: blood 4 weeks post-SBRT, at nephrectomy. Treatment noted: 15 Gy SBRT to primary tumor, nephrectomy 4 weeks later. The sample consisted of blood, taken from a patient whose treatment included radiotherapy and nephrectomy. Source of these receptors: a woman aged 45-65 years with renal cell carcinoma.

The chain uses TRBV6-6 and TRBJ2-3; 8 nucleotides align to TRBD1. Germline loops: CDR1 MNHNY, CDR2 SVGAGI (reference sequence). Losses at the gene ends were 6 bases for V and 1 base for J; bases not matched to a gene: 9. The CDR3 contains 16 residues. CDR3 loop: CASSPTGGKGTDTQYF. The CDR3 DNA is TGTGCCAGCAGCCCCACAGGGGGAAAGGGCACAGATACGCAGTATTTT.

CDR3 bases: TGTGCCAGCGTTTCCAGGGTATGGGCAGATACGCAGTATTTT. As protein: CASVSRVWADTQYF. V and J are TRBV7-9 and TRBJ2-3, with D possibly TRBD1 on 5 matching bases. Trimming pared 8 bases from V and 4 bases from J, leaving 16 bases between. This CDR3 contains 14 residues. Germline assignment: CDR1 SEHNR and CDR2 FQNEAQ (reference sequence).

J is TRBJ1-2 and V is TRBV20-1, with TRBD1 as a possible D gene (6 bases). The CDR3 is made up of 11 amino acids. Germline V gene data show CDR1 as DFQATT and CDR2 as SNEGSKA (reference sequence). The ends were cut back, 3 bases at V and 8 bases at J, with 10 bases in the middle. DNA of the CDR3: TGCAGTGCTAGCGCGGGACAAGGCTACACCTTC. Amino acid sequence: CSASAGQGYTF.

The rearrangement joins TRBV19 to TRBJ1-2, with 10 bases that match TRBD1. The CDR3 spans 15 residues. In germline, CDR1 is LNHDA, CDR2 SQIVND (reference sequence). V trimming: 5 bases; J trimming: 5 bases; junction bases outside the gene matches: 8. The CDR3 loop reads CASSPRQGAEYGYTF. The DNA of the CDR3 is TGTGCCAGTAGTCCTCGACAGGGGGCGGAATATGGCTACACCTTC.

This clone was counted once. Other DNA sequences in this sample translate to the same CDR3. The rearrangement uses TRBV9 and TRBJ2-5; D gene uncertain. Trimming stripped 0 bases from V and 5 bases from J, with 2 bases between. The CDR3 runs 11 residues. Germline V gene sequence: CDR1 SGDLS, CDR2 YYNGEE. The CDR3 loop reads CASSVEETQYF. As DNA, the CDR3 is TGTGCCAGCAGCGTAGAGGAGACCCAGTACTTC.

V gene TRBV7-2 combines with J gene TRBJ2-7; possible D gene TRBD2, 5 bases. With 5 bases removed from V and 2 bases from J, the gap between germline ends came to 13 bases. The length of the CDR3 is 14 residues. Germline-derived CDR1 and CDR2 are SGHTA and FQGNSA. CDR3: CASSPVASPYEQYF. In DNA, the CDR3 is TGTGCCAGCAGCCCCGTAGCGAGTCCCTACGAGCAGTACTTC.

The chain carries TRBV28 and TRBJ1-2; D call uncertain. CDR3 length: 20 amino acids. V lost 4 bases and J lost 3, with 30 bases in between. Germline values: CDR1 MDHEN, CDR2 SYDVKM. CDR3 region: CASSSIRPPRPGPKDYGYTF. The CDR3 nucleotides read TGTGCCAGCAGTTCCATCCGGCCCCCCCGTCCGGGCCCCAAGGACTATGGCTACACCTTC.

This sequence joins TRBV27 and TRBJ2-7; 9 bases match TRBD1. J was trimmed by 3 bases and V by 6 bases; bases with no gene match: 6. CDR3 size: 14 residues. CDR1 is MNHEY and CDR2 is SMNVEV in the germline V gene (reference sequence). The CDR3 DNA sequence: TGTGCCAGCAGCCCCCGGACAGGGGACTACGAGCAGTACTTC. As protein: CASSPRTGDYEQYF.

This chain uses TRBV5-6 with TRBJ2-5; 8 bases align to TRBD2. The trim removed 0 bases at V and 2 bases at J, leaving 3 bases unmatched. The CDR3 spans 15 residues. Per the germline V gene, CDR1 is SGHDT and CDR2 is YYEEEE. The CDR3 bases are TGTGCCAGCAGCTTGGAAGCGGGGGCACAAGAGACCCAGTACTTC. Amino acid sequence: CASSLEAGAQETQYF.

This clone was seen only once. The chain links TRBV15 to TRBJ2-7; TRBD1 matches at 9 bases. Germline trimming cut 4 bases from V and 9 bases from J; bases unmatched to any gene: 10. Germline V gene sequence: CDR1 LNHNV, CDR2 YYDKDF (reference sequence). The CDR3 covers 14 residues. The CDR3 sequence is CATSNRQGGIVQYF. CDR3 in DNA: TGTGCCACCAGCAATAGACAGGGGGGGATTGTGCAGTACTTC.

The chain has TRBV28 and TRBJ1-4, with a possible D match to TRBD1 (5 bases). The CDR3 runs 14 residues. V lost 7 bases and J 0 bases, leaving 9 bases between the germline ends. In germline, CDR1 is MDHEN, CDR2 SYDVKM. CDR3 amino acids: CASMAGATNEKLFF. The CDR3 DNA follows: TGTGCCAGCATGGCGGGGGCAACTAATGAAAAACTGTTTTTT.

V gene TRBV5-6 combines with J gene TRBJ2-3; 9 bases are shared with TRBD2. Germline trimming cut 5 bases from V and 2 bases from J; bases unmatched to any gene: 9. Germline V gives CDR1 SGHDT, CDR2 YYEEEE. This CDR3 is 16 amino acids long. CDR3 nucleotides: TGTGCCAGCAGGGATCGACTAGCGGAGTACACAGATACGCAGTATTTT. It translates to CASRDRLAEYTDTQYF.

The V gene is TRBV19, the J gene TRBJ1-2; D gene unclear. Germline loops: CDR1 LNHDA, CDR2 SQIVND (reference sequence). CDR3 length: 14 amino acids. The ends were cut back, 4 bases at V and 7 bases at J, with 16 bases in the middle. The CDR3 DNA follows: TGTGCCAGTAGTACCGAAACAGTTTTGGGTGGCTACACCTTC. Translation: CASSTETVLGGYTF. The full variable domain, in which reference TRBV19 and TRBJ1-2 provide the parts outside the CDR3, is DGGITQSPKYLFRKEGQNVTLSCEQNLNHDAMYWYRQDPGQGLRLIYYSQIVNDFQKGDIAEGYSVSREKKESFPLTVTSAQKNPTAFYLCASSTETVLGGYTFGSGTRLTVV.

The chain joins TRBV5-5 to TRBJ1-5, with unresolved D. The germline V gene has CDR1 SGHKS and CDR2 YYEKEE (reference sequence). Deletions cut 4 bases from V and 5 bases from J, with 25 bases between. This CDR3 region has 18 residues. The CDR3 region is CASSPTARGRNLYQPQHF. Here the CDR3 DNA reads TGTGCCAGCAGCCCTACCGCGCGAGGGAGGAATCTATATCAGCCCCAGCATTTT. The full variable domain, rest sourced from reference TRBV5-5 and TRBJ1-5, is DAGVTQSPTHLIKTRGQQVTLRCSPISGHKSVSWYQQVLGQGPQFIFQYYEKEERGRGNFPDRFSARQFPNYSSELNVNALLLGDSALYLCASSPTARGRNLYQPQHFGDGTRLSIL.

V usage is TRBV29-1 and J usage is TRBJ2-7; D perhaps matches TRBD1 (6 bases). Trimming removed 4 bases at V and 13 bases at J, with 20 bases between. CDR3 length: 12 residues. Germline loops: CDR1 SQVTM, CDR2 ANQGSEA. CDR3 DNA: TGCAGCGTTGTAGGGTCGTTGGGGGCCGAATACTTC. Protein product: CSVVGSLGAEYF.